Sequencing of this T cell receptor (beta chain) was carried out in a study of blood T cell repertoires in COVID-19. The overall study: Samples taken during acute and convalescent COVID-19 were collected in the United States, Italy and Spain.

Looked up from germline, CDR1 is SGHRS and CDR2 is YFSETQ. The CDR3 has 14 residues. Unmatched junction bases numbered 3, after V lost 4 bases and J lost 6 bases. How the authors handled the data: Nucleated cell number was recorded as an estimate derived from reference gene primer amplification. Clones were read by immunoSEQ multiplex PCR, and TCRdb kept only the in-frame ones, dropping some. V and J calls and clone size are those listed in that table; D and trimming were worked out from the DNA. The data show under 250,000 clones, more than 65% seen once. The receptor comes from a man over 45 with active or convalescent COVID-19. Sequenced: peripheral blood. V usage is TRBV5-1 and J usage is TRBJ1-5; 11 bases are shared with TRBD1. The CDR3 region is CASSRGTGGQPQHF. CDR3 bases: TGCGCCAGCAGCAGAGGGACAGGGGGTCAGCCCCAGCATTTT. The full variable domain, with the rest looked up from reference TRBV5-1 and TRBJ1-5, is KAGVTQTPRYLIKTRGQQVTLSCSPISGHRSVSWYQQTPGQGLQFLFEYFSETQRNKGNFPGRFSGRQFSNSRSEMNVSTLELGDSALYLCASSRGTGGQPQHFGDGTRLSIL.